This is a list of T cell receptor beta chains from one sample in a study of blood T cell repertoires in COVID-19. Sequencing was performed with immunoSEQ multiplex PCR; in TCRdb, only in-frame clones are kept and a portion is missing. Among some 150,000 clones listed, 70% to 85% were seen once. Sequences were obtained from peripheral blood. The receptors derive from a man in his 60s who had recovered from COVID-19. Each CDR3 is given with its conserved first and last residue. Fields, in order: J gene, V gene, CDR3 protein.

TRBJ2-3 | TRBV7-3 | CASSPGSDTQYF
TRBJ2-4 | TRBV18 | CASSPTDGGGNIQYF
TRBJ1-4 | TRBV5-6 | CASSLAPTGEKLFF
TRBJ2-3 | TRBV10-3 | CAISPGGPSDTQYF
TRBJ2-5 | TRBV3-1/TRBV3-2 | CASSQVQGGETQYF
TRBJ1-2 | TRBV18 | CASSPSDGYTF
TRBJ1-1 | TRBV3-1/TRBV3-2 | CASSQEGHKKAFF
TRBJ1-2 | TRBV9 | CASSAGTGFGYTF
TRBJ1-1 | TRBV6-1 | CASSALPDRVVGNPEAFF
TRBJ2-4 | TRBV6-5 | CASTPPTSTDIQYF
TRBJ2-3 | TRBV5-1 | CASSSQAGGTDTQYF
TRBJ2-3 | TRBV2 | CASSVSGTGGVDTQYF
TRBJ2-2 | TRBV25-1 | CASSENRGIAGELFF
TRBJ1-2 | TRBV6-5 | CASQGNYGYTF
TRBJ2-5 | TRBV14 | CASSQGGQGISQETQYF
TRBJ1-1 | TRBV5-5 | CASSLDTGLAFF
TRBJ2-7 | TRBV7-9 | CASAARQGPQGSGYEQYF
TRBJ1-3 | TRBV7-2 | CASSLGQSSGNTIYF
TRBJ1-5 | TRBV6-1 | CASSESGDNQPQHF
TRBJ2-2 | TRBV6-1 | CASSEQTGTANTGELFF
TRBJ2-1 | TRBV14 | CASSQASGGNNEQFF
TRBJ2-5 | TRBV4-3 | CASSFRGAGAEAQYF
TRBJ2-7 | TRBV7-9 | CASSSFQEYEQYF
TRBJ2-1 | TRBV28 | CASSFSGAGGNEQFF
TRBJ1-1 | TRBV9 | CASSLMTGGTEAFF
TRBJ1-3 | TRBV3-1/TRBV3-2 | CASSQGLGNTIYF
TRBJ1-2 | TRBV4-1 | CASSQEEQFNYGYTF
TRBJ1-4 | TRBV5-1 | CASSQAMGQGTEKLFF
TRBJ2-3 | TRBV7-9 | CASPYPGASGGSTDTQYF
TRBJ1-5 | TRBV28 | CASRRTTGNQPQHF
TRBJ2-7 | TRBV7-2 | CASSSPGQGSYEQYF
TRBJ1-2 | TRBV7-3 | CASSLTGWGAYGYTF
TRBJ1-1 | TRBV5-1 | CASSLGAGGGGNTEAFF
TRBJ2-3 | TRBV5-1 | CASSPGLASTDTQYF
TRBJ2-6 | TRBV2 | CASSETGGAGANVLTF
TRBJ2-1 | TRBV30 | CAWSGQGFEQFF
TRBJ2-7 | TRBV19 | CASKGGQGLYEQYF
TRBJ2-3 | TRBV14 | CASSQETLGREDTQYF
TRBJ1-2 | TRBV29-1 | CSVEPHGEGGYTF
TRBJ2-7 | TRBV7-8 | CASSLEGGGSYEQYF
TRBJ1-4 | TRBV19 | CASRPGQGLKKLFF
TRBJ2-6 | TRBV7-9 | CASSSSTQGASGANVLTF